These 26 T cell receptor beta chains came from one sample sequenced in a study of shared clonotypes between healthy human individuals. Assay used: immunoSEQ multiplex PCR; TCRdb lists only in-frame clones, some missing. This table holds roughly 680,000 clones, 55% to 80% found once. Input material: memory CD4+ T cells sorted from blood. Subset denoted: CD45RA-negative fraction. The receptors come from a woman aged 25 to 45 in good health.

The CDR3 region is CASSPGLSLSGNTIYF. The CDR3 DNA is TGTGCCAGCTCACCGGGCTTATCTCTCTCTGGAAACACCATATATTTT. V is TRBV18 and J is TRBJ1-3, with unresolved D. Germline V gene sequence: CDR1 KGHSH, CDR2 LQKENI. The CDR3 runs 16 residues. V was clipped by 3 bases and J by 0 bases, with 12 bases between them.

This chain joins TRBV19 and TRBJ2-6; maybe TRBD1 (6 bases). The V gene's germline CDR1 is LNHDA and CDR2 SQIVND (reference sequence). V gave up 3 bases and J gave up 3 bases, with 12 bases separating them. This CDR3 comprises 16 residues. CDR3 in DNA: TGTGCCAGTAGTATGGGGGCCACTGGTGGGGCCAACGTCCTGACTTTC. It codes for CASSMGATGGANVLTF.

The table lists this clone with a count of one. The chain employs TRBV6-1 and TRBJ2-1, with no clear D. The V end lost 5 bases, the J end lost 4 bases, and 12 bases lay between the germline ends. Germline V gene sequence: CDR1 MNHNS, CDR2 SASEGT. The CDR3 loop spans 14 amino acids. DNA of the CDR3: TGTGCCAGCAGTCTAACACCTTTATACAATGAGCAGTTCTTC. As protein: CASSLTPLYNEQFF.

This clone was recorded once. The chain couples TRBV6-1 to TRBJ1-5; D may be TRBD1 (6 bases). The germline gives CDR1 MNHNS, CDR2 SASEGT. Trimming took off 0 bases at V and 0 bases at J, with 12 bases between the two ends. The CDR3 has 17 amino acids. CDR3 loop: CASSEAGGGGSNQPQHF. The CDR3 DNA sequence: TGTGCCAGCAGTGAAGCGGGGGGCGGTGGTAGCAATCAGCCCCAGCATTTT.

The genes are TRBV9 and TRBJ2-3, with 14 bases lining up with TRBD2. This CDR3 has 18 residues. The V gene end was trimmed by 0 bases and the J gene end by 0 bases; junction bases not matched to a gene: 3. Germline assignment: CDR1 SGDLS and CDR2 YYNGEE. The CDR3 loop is CASSVGGTSGGSTDTQYF. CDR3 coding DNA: TGTGCCAGCAGCGTAGGAGGGACTAGCGGGGGAAGCACAGATACGCAGTATTTT.

Here the CDR3 DNA reads TGTGCCAGCTCATCAGCCAAGCGGGAGGGAAATGAGCAGTTCTTC. Translated, it gives CASSSAKREGNEQFF. This chain links TRBV18 with TRBJ2-1; TRBD2 matches 10 bases. Germline CDR1 is KGHSH and CDR2 is LQKENI. This CDR3 has 15 residues. With V trimmed by 5 bases and J by 7 bases, 8 bases remained unmatched.

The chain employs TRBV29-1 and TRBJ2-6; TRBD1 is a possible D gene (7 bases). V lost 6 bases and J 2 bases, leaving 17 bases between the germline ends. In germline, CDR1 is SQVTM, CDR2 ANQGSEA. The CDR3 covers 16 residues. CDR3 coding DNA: TGCAGCGTCAGGACAGGAGGGAATCCTGGGGCCAACGTCCTGACTTTC. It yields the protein CSVRTGGNPGANVLTF.

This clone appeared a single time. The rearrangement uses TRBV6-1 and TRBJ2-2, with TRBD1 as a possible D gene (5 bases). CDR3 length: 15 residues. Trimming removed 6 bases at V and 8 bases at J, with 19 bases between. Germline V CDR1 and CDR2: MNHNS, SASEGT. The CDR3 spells CASSATNFRDGELFF. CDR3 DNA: TGTGCCAGCAGCGCTACGAATTTCAGGGATGGGGAGCTGTTTTTT.

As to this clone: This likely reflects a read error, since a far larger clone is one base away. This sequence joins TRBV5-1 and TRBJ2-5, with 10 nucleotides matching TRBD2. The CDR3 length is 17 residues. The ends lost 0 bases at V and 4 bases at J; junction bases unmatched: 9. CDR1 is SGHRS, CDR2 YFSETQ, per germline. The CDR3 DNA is TGCGCCAGCAGCTTGGGGCTAGCGGGAGAAGGAGGAGAGACCCAGTACTTC. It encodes CASSLGLAGEGGETQYF.

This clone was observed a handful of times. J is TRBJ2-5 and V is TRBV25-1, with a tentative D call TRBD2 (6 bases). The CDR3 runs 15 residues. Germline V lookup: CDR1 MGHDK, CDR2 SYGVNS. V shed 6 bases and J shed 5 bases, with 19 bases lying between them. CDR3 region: CASSPPGIRGETQYF. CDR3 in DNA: TGTGCCAGCAGCCCACCCGGGATCCGGGGGGAGACCCAGTACTTC.

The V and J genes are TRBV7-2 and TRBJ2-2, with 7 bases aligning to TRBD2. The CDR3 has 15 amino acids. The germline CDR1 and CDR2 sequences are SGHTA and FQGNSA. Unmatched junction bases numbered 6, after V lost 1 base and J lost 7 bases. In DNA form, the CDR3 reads TGTGCCAGCAGCTTAGTTCCTAGCGGAGACGGGGAGCTGTTTTTT. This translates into CASSLVPSGDGELFF.

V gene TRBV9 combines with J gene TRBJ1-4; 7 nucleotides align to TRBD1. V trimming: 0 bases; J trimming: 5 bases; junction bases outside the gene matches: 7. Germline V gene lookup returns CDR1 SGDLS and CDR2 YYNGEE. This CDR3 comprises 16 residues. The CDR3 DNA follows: TGTGCCAGCAGCGTAGGGATGGACAGGAGAAATGAAAAACTGTTTTTT. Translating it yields CASSVGMDRRNEKLFF.

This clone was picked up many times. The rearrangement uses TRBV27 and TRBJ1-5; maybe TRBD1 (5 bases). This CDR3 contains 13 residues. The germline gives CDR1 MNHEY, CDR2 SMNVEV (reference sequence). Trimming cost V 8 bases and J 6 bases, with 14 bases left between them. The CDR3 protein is CASGSRASQPQHF. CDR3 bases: TGTGCCAGCGGGAGCAGGGCTAGTCAGCCCCAGCATTTT.

CDR3 DNA sequence: TGCAGCGTTGCAACTAGCGGGAGCTCCTACGAGCAGTACTTC. This sequence encodes CSVATSGSSYEQYF. The chain recombines TRBV29-1 with TRBJ2-7, with 11 bases identical to TRBD2. Germline V gives CDR1 SQVTM, CDR2 ANQGSEA. V shed 4 bases and J 0 bases; nucleotides not matched to a gene: 2. The CDR3 length is 14 residues.

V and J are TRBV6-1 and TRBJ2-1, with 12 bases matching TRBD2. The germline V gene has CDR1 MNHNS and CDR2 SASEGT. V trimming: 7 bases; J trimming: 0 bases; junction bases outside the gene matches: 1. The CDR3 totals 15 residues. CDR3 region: CASTSGRGSYNEQFF. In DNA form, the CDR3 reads TGTGCCAGCACTAGCGGGAGGGGCTCCTACAATGAGCAGTTCTTC.

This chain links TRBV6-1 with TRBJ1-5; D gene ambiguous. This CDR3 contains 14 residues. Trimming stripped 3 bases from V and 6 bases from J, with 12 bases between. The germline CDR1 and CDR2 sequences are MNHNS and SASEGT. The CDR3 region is CASSDPVRSQPQHF. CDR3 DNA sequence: TGTGCCAGCAGTGACCCGGTCAGATCTCAGCCCCAGCATTTT.

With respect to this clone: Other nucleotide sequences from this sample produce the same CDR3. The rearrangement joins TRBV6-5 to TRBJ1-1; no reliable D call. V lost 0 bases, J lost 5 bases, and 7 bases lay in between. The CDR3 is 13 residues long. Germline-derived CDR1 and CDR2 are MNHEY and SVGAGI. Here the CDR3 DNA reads TGTGCCAGCAGTTACTCAGGCGGGACTGAAGCTTTCTTT. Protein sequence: CASSYSGGTEAFF.

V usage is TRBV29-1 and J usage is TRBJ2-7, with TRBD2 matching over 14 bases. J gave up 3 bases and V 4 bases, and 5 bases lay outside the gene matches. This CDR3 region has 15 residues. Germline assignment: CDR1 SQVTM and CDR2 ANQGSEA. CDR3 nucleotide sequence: TGCAGCGTTGTAGGGACTAGCGGGAGTAACTACGAGCAGTACTTC. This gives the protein CSVVGTSGSNYEQYF.

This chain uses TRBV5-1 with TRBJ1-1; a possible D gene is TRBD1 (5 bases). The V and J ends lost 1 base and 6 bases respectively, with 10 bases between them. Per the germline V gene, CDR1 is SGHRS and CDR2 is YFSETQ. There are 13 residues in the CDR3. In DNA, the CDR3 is TGCGCCAGCAGCTTGAGAGGGGCGGCTGAAGCTTTCTTT. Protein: CASSLRGAAEAFF. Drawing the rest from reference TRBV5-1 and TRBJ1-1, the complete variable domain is KAGVTQTPRYLIKTRGQQVTLSCSPISGHRSVSWYQQTPGQGLQFLFEYFSETQRNKGNFPGRFSGRQFSNSRSEMNVSTLELGDSALYLCASSLRGAAEAFFGQGTRLTVV.

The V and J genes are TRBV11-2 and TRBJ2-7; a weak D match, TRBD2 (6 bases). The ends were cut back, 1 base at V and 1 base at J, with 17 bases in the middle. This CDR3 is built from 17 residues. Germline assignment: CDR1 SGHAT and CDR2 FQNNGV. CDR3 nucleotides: TGTGCCAGCAGCTTAGTAGCGGACGTTCAGATATCCTACGAGCAGTACTTC. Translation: CASSLVADVQISYEQYF.

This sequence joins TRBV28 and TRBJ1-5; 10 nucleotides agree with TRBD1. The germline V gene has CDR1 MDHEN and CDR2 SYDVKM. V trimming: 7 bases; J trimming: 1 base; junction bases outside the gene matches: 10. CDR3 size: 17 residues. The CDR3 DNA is TGTGCCAGCAACACTCTCCGACAGGGGGCGAGCAATCAGCCCCAGCATTTT. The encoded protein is CASNTLRQGASNQPQHF.

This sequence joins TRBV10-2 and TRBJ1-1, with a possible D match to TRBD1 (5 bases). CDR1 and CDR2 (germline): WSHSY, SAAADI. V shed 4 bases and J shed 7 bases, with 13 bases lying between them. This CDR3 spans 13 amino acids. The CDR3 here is CASSGARGGEAFF. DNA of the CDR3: TGCGCCAGCAGTGGGGCGCGGGGGGGTGAAGCTTTCTTT.

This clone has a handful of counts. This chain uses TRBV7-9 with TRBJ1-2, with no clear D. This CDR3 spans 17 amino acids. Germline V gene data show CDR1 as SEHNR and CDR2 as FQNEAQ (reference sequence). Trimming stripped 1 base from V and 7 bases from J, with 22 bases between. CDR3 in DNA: TGTGCCAGCAGCTTAGTGGCCGGGATACGTGATCTGGGTGGCTACACCTTC. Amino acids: CASSLVAGIRDLGGYTF.

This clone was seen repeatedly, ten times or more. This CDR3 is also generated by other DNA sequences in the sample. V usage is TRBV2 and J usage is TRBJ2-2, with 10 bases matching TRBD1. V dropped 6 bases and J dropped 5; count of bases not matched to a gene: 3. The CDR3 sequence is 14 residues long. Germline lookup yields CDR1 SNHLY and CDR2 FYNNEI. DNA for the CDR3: TGTGCCAGCAGCGGGACAGGGGAAACCGGGGAGCTGTTTTTT. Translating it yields CASSGTGETGELFF. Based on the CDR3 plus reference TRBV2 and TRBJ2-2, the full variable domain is EPEVTQTPSHQVTQMGQEVILRCVPISNHLYFYWYRQILGQKVEFLVSFYNNEISEKSEIFDDQFSVERPDGSNFTLKIRSTKLEDSAMYFCASSGTGETGELFFGEGSRLTVL.

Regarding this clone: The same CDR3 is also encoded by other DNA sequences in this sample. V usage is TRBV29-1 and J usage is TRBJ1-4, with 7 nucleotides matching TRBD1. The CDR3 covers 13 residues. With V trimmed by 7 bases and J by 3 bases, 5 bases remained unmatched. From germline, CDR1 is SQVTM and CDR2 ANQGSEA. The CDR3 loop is CSAGGSANEKLFF. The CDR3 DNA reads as TGCAGCGCAGGGGGGTCAGCTAATGAAAAACTGTTTTTT.

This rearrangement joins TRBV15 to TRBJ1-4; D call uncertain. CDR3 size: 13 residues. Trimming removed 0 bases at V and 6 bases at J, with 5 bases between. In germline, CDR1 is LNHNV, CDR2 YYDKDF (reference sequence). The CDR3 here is CATSRDLHEKLFF. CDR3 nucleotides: TGTGCCACCAGCAGAGATTTACATGAAAAACTGTTTTTT.